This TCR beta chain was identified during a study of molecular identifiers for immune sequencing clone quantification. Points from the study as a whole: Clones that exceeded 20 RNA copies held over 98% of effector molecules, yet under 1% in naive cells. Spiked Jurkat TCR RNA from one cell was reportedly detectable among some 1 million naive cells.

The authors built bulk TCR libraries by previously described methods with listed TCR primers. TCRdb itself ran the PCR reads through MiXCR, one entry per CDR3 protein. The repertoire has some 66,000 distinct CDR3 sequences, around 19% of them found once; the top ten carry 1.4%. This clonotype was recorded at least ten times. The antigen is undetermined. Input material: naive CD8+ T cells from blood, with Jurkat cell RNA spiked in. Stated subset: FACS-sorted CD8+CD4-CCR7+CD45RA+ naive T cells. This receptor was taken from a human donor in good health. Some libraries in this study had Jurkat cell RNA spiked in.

In DNA form, the CDR3 reads TGTGCCAGCACTGCTGGACTAGCCTACGAGCAGTACTTC. This codes for CASTAGLAYEQYF. The chain recombines TRBV7-8 with TRBJ2-7; 7 nucleotides agree with TRBD2. The germline V gene has CDR1 SGHVS and CDR2 FQNEAQ. CDR3 size: 13 residues. With 7 bases clipped from V and 2 bases from J, the junction kept 5 bases outside the gene matches.